This entry features one TCR beta chain sequence. A second PCR, run for roughly 7 to 11 cycles, used a sample-barcoded 5' primer plus a J-beta primer mix. Each CDR3 protein gets one entry after TCRdb re-called the 5' RACE reads with MiXCR. This table holds more than 450,000 distinct CDR3 sequences, about 29% found once. This sample was taken from a study of blood T cells in healthy people across ages. CDR1 is DFQATT, CDR2 SNEGSKA, per germline (reference sequence). This CDR3 is built from 14 residues. The V gene lost 3 bases and the J gene lost 1 base, with 12 bases spanning the gap. These data were also reused for a study on T cells of mothers and their children.

This chain connects TRBV20-1 to TRBJ1-1; D gene uncertain. The sequenced sample was blood. This clonotype was sampled from a boy aged 2 to 10 in good health. The CDR3 is CSASGPAGNTEAFF. For the CDR3, the DNA is TGCAGTGCTAGCGGCCCAGCGGGGAACACTGAAGCTTTCTTT.